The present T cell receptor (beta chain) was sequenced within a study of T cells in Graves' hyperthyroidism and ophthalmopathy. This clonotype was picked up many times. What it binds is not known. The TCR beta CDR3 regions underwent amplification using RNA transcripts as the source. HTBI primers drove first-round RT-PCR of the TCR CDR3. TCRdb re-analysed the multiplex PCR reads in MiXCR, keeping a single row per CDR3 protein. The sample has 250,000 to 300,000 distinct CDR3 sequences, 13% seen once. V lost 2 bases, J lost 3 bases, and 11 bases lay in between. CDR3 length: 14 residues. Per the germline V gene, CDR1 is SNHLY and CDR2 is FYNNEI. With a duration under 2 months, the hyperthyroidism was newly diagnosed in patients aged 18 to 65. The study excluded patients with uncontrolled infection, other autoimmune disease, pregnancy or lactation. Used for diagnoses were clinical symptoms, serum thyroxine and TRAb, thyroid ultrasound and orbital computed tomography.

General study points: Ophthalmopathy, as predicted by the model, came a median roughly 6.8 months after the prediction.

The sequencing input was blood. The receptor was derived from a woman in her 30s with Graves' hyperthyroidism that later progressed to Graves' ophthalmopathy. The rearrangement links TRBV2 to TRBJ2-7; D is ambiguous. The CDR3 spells CASSESTTFYEQYF. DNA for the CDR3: TGTGCCAGCAGTGAAAGTACTACCTTCTACGAGCAGTACTTC. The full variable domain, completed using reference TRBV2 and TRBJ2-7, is EPEVTQTPSHQVTQMGQEVILRCVPISNHLYFYWYRQILGQKVEFLVSFYNNEISEKSEIFDDQFSVERPDGSNFTLKIRSTKLEDSAMYFCASSESTTFYEQYFGPGTRLTVT.